This T cell receptor (beta chain) was profiled in a study of T-cell memory formation after mild COVID-19. Study findings and constraints: Some responding clones appeared in pre-infection memory, suggesting cross-reactive memory joined.

This CDR3 spans 15 amino acids. Losses at the gene ends were 7 bases for V and 2 bases for J; bases not matched to a gene: 6. Germline CDR1 SNHLY, CDR2 FYNNEI. The table lists this clonotype with a few counts. Antigen specificity is unknown. TCR alpha and TCR beta cDNA libraries carrying sample barcodes and UMIs were produced by 5'RACE using constant-segment primers. TCRdb redid the calling of the 5' RACE reads with MiXCR, one entry per CDR3 protein. The sample records roughly 620,000 distinct CDR3 sequences, 15% to 20% being singletons. This clonotype was obtained from an adult woman who had mild COVID-19 (a few samples of this study predate the infection). Cell type and time point are not known. Sequenced sample: PBMCs or a T cell subset sorted from them (not recorded which). V usage is TRBV2 and J usage is TRBJ2-1, with 9 bases identical to TRBD2. CDR3 loop: CASTEQRGAYNEQFF. CDR3 DNA sequence: TGTGCCAGCACCGAGCAGCGGGGGGCCTACAATGAGCAGTTCTTC.